Listed below are T cell receptor beta chains from one sample, sequenced in a study of T cell changes during pregnancy in multiple sclerosis. TCRdb keeps only in-frame clones here, not all; method: immunoSEQ multiplex PCR. Altogether around 100,000 clones are present, about nine tenths being singletons, with the ten largest covering over 0.6%. The sample was peripheral blood, taken in the second trimester of pregnancy. These receptors were taken from a female donor in good health, enrolled as a control in a pregnancy study. CDR3s include the opening cysteine and the closing phenylalanine or tryptophan. The D gene is left open where the match is weak. Some rows have no size entry. The others give once, few or many, or a class for an expanded clone.

CASRNRVSREQYF	TGTGCCAGCAGAAACAGGGTATCACGCGAGCAGTACTTC	TRBJ2-7	.	TRBV6-5	.
CASDRGLSEKLFF	TGTGCCAGCGACAGGGGTCTTAGTGAAAAACTGTTTTTT	TRBJ1-4	TRBD1	TRBV2	.
CASSEWDREVEKLFF	TGTGCCAGCAGTGAATGGGACAGGGAGGTCGAAAAACTGTTTTTT	TRBJ1-4	TRBD1	TRBV6-1	.
CASSLEPESSYNSPLHF	TGTGCCAGCAGCTTGGAACCGGAGAGCTCCTATAATTCACCCCTCCACTTT	TRBJ1-6	.	TRBV5-6	.
CASSIAGSPLHF	TGTGCCAGTAGTATCGCGGGGTCACCCCTCCACTTT	TRBJ1-6	.	TRBV19	few
CASSPRDRGRDRIRYEQYF	TGTGCCAGTAGTCCCCGGGACAGGGGAAGGGACCGGATTAGGTACGAGCAGTACTTC	TRBJ2-7	TRBD1	TRBV19	.
CAISERDRSYEQYF	TGTGCCATCAGTGAGCGGGACAGGTCCTACGAGCAGTACTTC	TRBJ2-7	TRBD1	TRBV10-3	.
CASSPLTHEQFF	TGTGCCAGCAGCCCGCTCACTCATGAGCAGTTCTTC	TRBJ2-1	.	TRBV7-8	.
CASSQGRGARYNEQFF	TGTGCCAGCAGCCAGGGGCGGGGGGCTAGGTACAATGAGCAGTTCTTC	TRBJ2-1	TRBD2	TRBV7-8	.
CASRDLVYEQYF	TGTGCCAGCAGGGACTTAGTCTACGAGCAGTACTTC	TRBJ2-7	.	TRBV6-6	.
CATSRAKRGSNQPQHF	TGTGCCACCAGCAGGGCAAAGAGGGGGAGCAATCAGCCCCAGCATTTT	TRBJ1-5	.	TRBV15	.
CASSPHGDRGLLGQFF	TGCGCCAGCAGCCCACACGGGGACAGGGGGCTCCTGGGGCAGTTCTTC	TRBJ2-1	TRBD1	TRBV5-1	few
CASSPQAGGPNEQFF	TGTGCCAGCTCACCACAAGCGGGAGGGCCTAATGAGCAGTTCTTC	TRBJ2-1	TRBD2	TRBV18	.
CASSRGTGVSTDTQYF	TGTGCCAGCAGCCGCGGAACAGGGGTCAGCACAGATACGCAGTATTTT	TRBJ2-3	TRBD1	TRBV14	once
CASSLSAQLGEQFF	TGTGCCAGCAGCCTTAGCGCCCAGTTGGGTGAGCAGTTCTTC	TRBJ2-1	.	TRBV4-2	.
CASSPDNRHQPQHF	TGTGCCAGCAGCCCGGACAATCGGCATCAGCCCCAGCATTTT	TRBJ1-5	.	TRBV6-4	once
CASSWNGGSYTGELFF	TGTGCCAGCAGCTGGAACGGGGGATCGTACACCGGGGAGCTGTTTTTT	TRBJ2-2	.	TRBV7-2	.
CASSFGQGQLNTIYF	TGTGCCAGCAGCTTTGGACAGGGTCAGTTAAACACCATATATTTT	TRBJ1-3	TRBD1	TRBV7-9	.
CASSITGGSYYEQYF	TGTGCCAGTAGTATTACAGGGGGCTCCTACTACGAGCAGTACTTC	TRBJ2-7	TRBD1	TRBV19	.
CASTLGLFYEQYF	TGTGCCAGCACCCTGGGACTTTTCTACGAGCAGTACTTC	TRBJ2-7	.	TRBV5-6	once
CASSMPPRDSYGYTF	TGTGCCAGTAGTATGCCCCCCAGGGATAGCTATGGCTACACCTTC	TRBJ1-2	.	TRBV19	.
CASSPGPNYEQYF	TGTGCCAGTAGTCCTGGGCCAAATTACGAGCAGTACTTC	TRBJ2-7	.	TRBV19	.
CASSLAGYGSPLHF	TGTGCCAGCAGCTTAGCAGGGTATGGTTCACCCCTCCACTTT	TRBJ1-6	.	TRBV5-4	few
CASSFGDRGAYGYTF	TGTGCCAGCAGTTTCGGGGACAGGGGCGCCTATGGCTACACCTTC	TRBJ1-2	TRBD1	TRBV28	.